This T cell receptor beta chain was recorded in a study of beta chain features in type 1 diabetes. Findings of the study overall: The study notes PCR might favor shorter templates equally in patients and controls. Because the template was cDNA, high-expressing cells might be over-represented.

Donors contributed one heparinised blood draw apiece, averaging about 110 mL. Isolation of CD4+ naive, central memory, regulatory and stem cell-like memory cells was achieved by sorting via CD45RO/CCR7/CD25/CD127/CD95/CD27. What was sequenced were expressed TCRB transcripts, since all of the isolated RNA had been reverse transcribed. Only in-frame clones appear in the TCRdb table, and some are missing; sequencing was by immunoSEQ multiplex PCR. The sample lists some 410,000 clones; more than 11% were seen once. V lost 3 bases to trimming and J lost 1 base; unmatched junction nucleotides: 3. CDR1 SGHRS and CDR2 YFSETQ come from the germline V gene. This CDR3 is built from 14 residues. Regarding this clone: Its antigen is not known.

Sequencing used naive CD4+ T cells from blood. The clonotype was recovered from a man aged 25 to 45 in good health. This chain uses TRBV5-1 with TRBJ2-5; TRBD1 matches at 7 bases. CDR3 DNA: TGCGCCAGCAGCTACAGGGGTTCCCAAGAGACCCAGTACTTC. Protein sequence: CASSYRGSQETQYF.